This T cell receptor (beta chain) was retrieved from a study of OX40 agonist ivuxolimab in advanced cancers. Across the whole study: Patients receiving dose escalation had hepatocellular carcinoma, melanoma, renal cell or head and neck cancer.

Method: immunoSEQ multiplex PCR; TCRdb's copy keeps in-frame clones and lacks some. The sample records 72,000 or so clones, roughly 87% being singletons. In this sample, this clone turned up a few times. Its antigen is not known. Findings and caveats of the study: People who partly responded at 0.1-3.0 mg/kg had some of the least clonal expansion seen. Expanded clones belonging to CD8+ T cells outnumbered, on average, those of CD4+.

Germline assignment: CDR1 SGHRS and CDR2 YFSETQ. The CDR3 runs 17 residues. Trimming at V came to 0 bases and at J to 7 bases, leaving 11 bases not matched to a gene. The sample here was CD4+ or CD8+ T cells sorted from blood, taken in a trial of the OX40 agonist ivuxolimab. The receptor's source is an adult with an advanced solid tumor such as melanoma, head and neck, liver or kidney cancer. The chain has TRBV5-1 and TRBJ2-2, with 8 bases lining up with TRBD2. DNA for the CDR3: TGCGCCAGCAGCTTGGTACAGTCTAGCGGGTCCGGCGGGGAGCTGTTTTTT. Residues: CASSLVQSSGSGGELFF.